This T cell receptor beta chain was captured by sequencing in a study of blood T cell repertoires in COVID-19. About the research overall: The United States, Italy and Spain were the sources of the acute and convalescent COVID-19 samples. The analysed material was cDNA or gDNA that came from T cells, B-cell-depleted T cells, or PBMCs.

Per the original data handling: Amplification of reference gene primers provided the estimated nucleated cell counts. The protocol was immunoSEQ multiplex PCR, while the TCRdb copy is restricted to in-frame clones and leaves out a portion. V and J calls and clone size are given by that table; D and trimming were obtained from the DNA. The sample carries some 670,000 clones, around 89% recorded once. There are 15 residues in the CDR3. Germline CDR1 reads ENHRY; CDR2 reads SYGVKD. V lost 3 bases, J lost 5 bases, and 7 bases stayed unmatched. The source is a woman aged 18-29 years with acute or convalescent COVID-19. Sequencing was done on a sample of peripheral blood. The chain uses TRBV10-3 and TRBJ1-2; 9 nucleotides line up with TRBD1. Here the CDR3 reads CAISDSDRGGYGYTF. CDR3 sequence (DNA): TGTGCCATCAGTGACTCCGACAGGGGGGGATATGGCTACACCTTC.